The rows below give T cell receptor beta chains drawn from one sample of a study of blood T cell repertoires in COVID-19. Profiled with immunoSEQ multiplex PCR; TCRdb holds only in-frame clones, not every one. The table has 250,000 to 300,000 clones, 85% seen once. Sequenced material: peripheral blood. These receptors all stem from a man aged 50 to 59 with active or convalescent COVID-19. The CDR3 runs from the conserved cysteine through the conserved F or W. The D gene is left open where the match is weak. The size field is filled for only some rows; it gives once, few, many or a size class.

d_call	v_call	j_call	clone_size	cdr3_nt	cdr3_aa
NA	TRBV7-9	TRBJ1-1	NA	TGTGCCAGCAGCTTAGTCCGACAGACAGGCTCGCCTAACACTGAAGCTTTCTTT	CASSLVRQTGSPNTEAFF
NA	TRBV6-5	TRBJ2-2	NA	TGTGCCAGCAGTTACTCATGGGGGGACACCGGGGAGCTGTTTTTT	CASSYSWGDTGELFF
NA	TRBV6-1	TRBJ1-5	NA	TGTGCCAGCAGTGAAGCGTCGGGAAGCAATCAGCCCCAGCATTTT	CASSEASGSNQPQHF
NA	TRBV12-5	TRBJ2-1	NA	TGTGCTAGTGTCGGAGCCTACAATGAGCAGTTCTTC	CASVGAYNEQFF
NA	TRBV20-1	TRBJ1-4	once	TGCAGTGCTCCCCTTAATGAAAAACTGTTTTTT	CSAPLNEKLFF
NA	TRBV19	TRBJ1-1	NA	TGTGCCAGTAGTAGGGCGGGGGCCATGAACACTGAAGCTTTCTTT	CASSRAGAMNTEAFF
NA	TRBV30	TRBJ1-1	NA	TGTGCTGGGGATCGGGGCAGGGGCACTGAAGCTTTCTTT	CAGDRGRGTEAFF
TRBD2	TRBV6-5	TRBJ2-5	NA	TGTGCCAGCAGTTACTCGGAGCGGGAGGGCCTAGAGACCCAGTACTTC	CASSYSEREGLETQYF
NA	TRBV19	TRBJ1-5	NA	TGTGCCAGTAGTATCCGGTCATTGACAGGATATCAGCCCCAGCATTTT	CASSIRSLTGYQPQHF
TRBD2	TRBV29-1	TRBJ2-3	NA	TGCAGCGTTGATACTAGCGGGAGCACAGATACGCAGTATTTT	CSVDTSGSTDTQYF
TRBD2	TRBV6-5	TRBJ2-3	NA	TGTGCCAGCAGTTCCGCGGGAGCGAATACGCAGTATTTT	CASSSAGANTQYF
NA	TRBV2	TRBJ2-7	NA	TGTGCCAGCAGAAACCGGGACTTCGGGAGCTCCTACGAGCAGTACTTC	CASRNRDFGSSYEQYF
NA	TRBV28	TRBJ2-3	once	TGTGCCAGCACCGACATTACTAGCCCACACACAGATACGCAGTATTTT	CASTDITSPHTDTQYF
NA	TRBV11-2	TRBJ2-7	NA	TGTGCCAGCAGCTTGGGGGCCCCCTACGAGCAGTACTTC	CASSLGAPYEQYF
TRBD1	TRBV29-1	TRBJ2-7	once	TGCAGCGTTGTAAAAATCAGGACAGGGGTATACGAGCAGTACTTC	CSVVKIRTGVYEQYF
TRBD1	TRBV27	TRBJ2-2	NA	TGTGCCAGCACTCTACAGGGGTCAGCCGGGGAGCTGTTTTTT	CASTLQGSAGELFF
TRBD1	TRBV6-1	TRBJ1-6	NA	TGTGCCAGCAGTGCGAGGACAGGGGCTACGGGGCCTAGTTCACCCCTCCACTTT	CASSARTGATGPSSPLHF
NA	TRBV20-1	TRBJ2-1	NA	TGCAGTGCTAGTTCGGTGGGGGGCTACAATGAGCAGTTCTTC	CSASSVGGYNEQFF
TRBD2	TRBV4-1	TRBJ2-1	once	TGCGCCAGCAGTCCAAGGGTAGCGGGAACCAACTACAATGAGCAGTTCTTC	CASSPRVAGTNYNEQFF
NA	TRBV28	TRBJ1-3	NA	TGTGCCAGCAGTTTAAGGGGGTACTCTGGAAACACCATATATTTT	CASSLRGYSGNTIYF
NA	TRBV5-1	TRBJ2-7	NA	TGCGCCAGCAGCTTGGTGGGGGGTGACTACGAGCAGTACTTC	CASSLVGGDYEQYF
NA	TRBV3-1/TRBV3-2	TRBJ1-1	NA	TGTGCCAGCAGCCAAACCTCCACGGGAGCTTTCTTT	CASSQTSTGAFF
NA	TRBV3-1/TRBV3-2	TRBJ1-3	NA	TGTGCCAGCAGCCTGGACAGCGTGTTTGGAAACACCATATATTTT	CASSLDSVFGNTIYF
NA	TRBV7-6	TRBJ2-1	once	TGTGCCAGCAGCTTCCCCGGAGGGGGGCGGGGGGAGCAGTTCTTC	CASSFPGGGRGEQFF
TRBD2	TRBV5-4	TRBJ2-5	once	TGTGCCAGCAGCTCTAAAGCGGGGGATGCGGCCCCGCGGGGAGAGACCCAGTACTTC	CASSSKAGDAAPRGETQYF
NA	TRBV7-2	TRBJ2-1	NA	TGTGCCAGCAGCTTAGGACTAGGGCGGGTCTCCTACAATGAGCAGTTCTTC	CASSLGLGRVSYNEQFF
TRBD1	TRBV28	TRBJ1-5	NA	TGTGCCAGCAGTCCCGGGACAGTGTTCAATCAGCCCCAGCATTTT	CASSPGTVFNQPQHF
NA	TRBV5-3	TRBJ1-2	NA	TGTGCCAGAAGGTTGGGCTTCGGCGGTTGTGGCTACACCTTC	CARRLGFGGCGYTF
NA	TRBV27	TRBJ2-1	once	TGTGCCAGCAGTTTAATCCCCCCCAGCTCCTACAATGAGCAGTTCTTC	CASSLIPPSSYNEQFF
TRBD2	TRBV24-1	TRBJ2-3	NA	TGTGCCACCAGTGATTCCGGGACTAGCGGACGCACAGATACGCAGTATTTT	CATSDSGTSGRTDTQYF
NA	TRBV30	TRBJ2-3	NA	TGTGCCTGGAGTCTTAGGGGTGATACGCAGTATTTT	CAWSLRGDTQYF
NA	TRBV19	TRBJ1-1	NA	TGTGCCAGTAGTACGTACAGGCAGAACACTGAAGCTTTCTTT	CASSTYRQNTEAFF
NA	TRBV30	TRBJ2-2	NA	TGTGCCTGGAGTTGGGGCAGCCCGAACACCGGGGAGCTGTTTTTT	CAWSWGSPNTGELFF
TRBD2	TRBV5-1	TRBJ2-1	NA	TGCGCCAGCAGCTTAGCGGGAGGGTCTTGGGATGAGCAGTTCTTC	CASSLAGGSWDEQFF
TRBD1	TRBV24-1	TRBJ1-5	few	TGTGCCACCCCAGGGGGCGGGGGTCAGCCCCAGCATTTT	CATPGGGGQPQHF
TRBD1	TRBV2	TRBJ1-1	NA	TGTGCCAGCAACAACGAGGGGGCGTACACTGAAGCTTTCTTT	CASNNEGAYTEAFF
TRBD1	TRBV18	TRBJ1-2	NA	TGTGCCAGCTCACCCGTTACAGGGGACTATGGCTACACCTTC	CASSPVTGDYGYTF
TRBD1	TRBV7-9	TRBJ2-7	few	TGTGCCAGCAGCCCCCGATCGACAGGGTACGAGCAGTACTTC	CASSPRSTGYEQYF
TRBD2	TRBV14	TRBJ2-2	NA	TGTGCCAGCTTGTTCACCCGTAGCGGGGCGAACACCGGGGAGCTGTTTTTT	CASLFTRSGANTGELFF
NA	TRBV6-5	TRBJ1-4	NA	TGTGCCAGCAGCCCAGGAGGAGGGTCGCATGAAAAACTGTTTTTT	CASSPGGGSHEKLFF
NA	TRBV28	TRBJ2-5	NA	TGTGCCAGCAGTGTCGGGGAGACCCAGTACTTC	CASSVGETQYF
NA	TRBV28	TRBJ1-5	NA	TGTGCCAGCAGTCCCACGACAGGCAGCAATCAGCCCCAGCATTTT	CASSPTTGSNQPQHF
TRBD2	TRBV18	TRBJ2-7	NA	TGTGCCAGCTCACCGTCGGGTAGCGGGAGGGTCTACGAGCAGTACTTC	CASSPSGSGRVYEQYF
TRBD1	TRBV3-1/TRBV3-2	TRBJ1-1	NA	TGTGCCAGCAGCCCGCTGACAGGGGCTAGATTTTACTTCTTT	CASSPLTGARFYFF
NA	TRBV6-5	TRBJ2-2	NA	TGTGCCAGCCAAAAGAACACCGGGGAGCTGTTTTTT	CASQKNTGELFF
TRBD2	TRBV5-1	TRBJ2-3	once	TGCGCCAGCAGCGGTAGCGGGAGAATGACAGATACGCAGTATTTT	CASSGSGRMTDTQYF
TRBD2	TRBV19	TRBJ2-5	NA	TGTGCCAGTAGCGCCCAACCTAGCGGGAGGCCCCAAGAGACCCAGTACTTC	CASSAQPSGRPQETQYF
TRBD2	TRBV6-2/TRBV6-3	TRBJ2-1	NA	TGTGCCAGCAGTAAAATACTAGCGGGGAGGATGGACAATGAGCAGTTCTTC	CASSKILAGRMDNEQFF